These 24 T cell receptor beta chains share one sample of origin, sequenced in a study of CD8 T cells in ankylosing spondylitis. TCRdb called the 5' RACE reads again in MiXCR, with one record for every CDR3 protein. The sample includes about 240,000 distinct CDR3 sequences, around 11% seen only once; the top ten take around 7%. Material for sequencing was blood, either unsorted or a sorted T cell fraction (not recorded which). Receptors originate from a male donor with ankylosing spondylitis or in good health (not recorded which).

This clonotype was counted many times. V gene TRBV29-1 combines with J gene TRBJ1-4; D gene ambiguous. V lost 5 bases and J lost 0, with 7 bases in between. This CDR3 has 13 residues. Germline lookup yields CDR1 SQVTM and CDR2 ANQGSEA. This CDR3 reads CSVIDTTNEKLFF. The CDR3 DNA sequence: TGCAGCGTTATTGACACAACTAATGAAAAACTGTTTTTT.

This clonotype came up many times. CDR3 DNA: TGTGCCAGAAGGGCCGTACTTCCCGGGGGATTCCGCCTCAGCTCCTACAATGAGCAGTTCTTC. As protein: CARRAVLPGGFRLSSYNEQFF. The V call is TRBV5-3, the J call TRBJ2-1, with D perhaps TRBD2 (6 bases). TRBV5-3 is an ORF, and what it does is uncertain. Trimming took off 5 bases at V and 0 bases at J, with 30 bases between the two ends. CDR3 length: 21 residues.

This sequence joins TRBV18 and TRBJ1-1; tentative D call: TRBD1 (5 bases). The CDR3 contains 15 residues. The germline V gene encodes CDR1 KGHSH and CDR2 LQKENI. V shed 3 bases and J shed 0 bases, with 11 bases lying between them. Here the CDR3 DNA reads TGTGCCAGCTCACCCTTTGGGGGGATGAACACTGAAGCTTTCTTT. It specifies CASSPFGGMNTEAFF.

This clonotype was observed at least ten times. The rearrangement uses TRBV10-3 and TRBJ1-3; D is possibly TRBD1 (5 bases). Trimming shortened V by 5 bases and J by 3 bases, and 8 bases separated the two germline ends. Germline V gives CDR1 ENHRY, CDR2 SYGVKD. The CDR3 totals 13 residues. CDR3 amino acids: CAISWDLGNTIYF. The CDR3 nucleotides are TGTGCCATCAGTTGGGACCTTGGAAACACCATATATTTT.

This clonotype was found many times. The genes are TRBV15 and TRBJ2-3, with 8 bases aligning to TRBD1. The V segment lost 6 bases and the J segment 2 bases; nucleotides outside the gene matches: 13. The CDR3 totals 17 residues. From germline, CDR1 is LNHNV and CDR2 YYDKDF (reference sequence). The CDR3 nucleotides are TGTGCCACCAGAGAATCAGACAGGGGCCAGATCACAGATACGCAGTATTTT. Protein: CATRESDRGQITDTQYF.

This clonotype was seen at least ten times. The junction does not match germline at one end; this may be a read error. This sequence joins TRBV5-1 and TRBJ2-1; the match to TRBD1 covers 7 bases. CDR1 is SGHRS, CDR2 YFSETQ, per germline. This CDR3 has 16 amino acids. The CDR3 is CASSHTGVTDNEQIWF. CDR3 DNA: TGCGCCAGCAGCCACACAGGGGTGACCGACAATGAGCAAATTTGGTTC.

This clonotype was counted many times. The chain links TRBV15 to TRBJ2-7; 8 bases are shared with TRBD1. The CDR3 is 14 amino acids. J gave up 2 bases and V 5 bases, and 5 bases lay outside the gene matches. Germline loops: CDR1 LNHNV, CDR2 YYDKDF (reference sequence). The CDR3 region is CATSGTGSAYEQYF. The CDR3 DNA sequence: TGTGCCACCAGCGGGACAGGATCGGCCTACGAGCAGTACTTC.

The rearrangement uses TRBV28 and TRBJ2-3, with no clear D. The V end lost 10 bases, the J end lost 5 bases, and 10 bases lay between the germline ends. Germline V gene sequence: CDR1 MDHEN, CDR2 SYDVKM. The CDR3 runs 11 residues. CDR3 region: CATNLRDTQYF. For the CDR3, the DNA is TGTGCCACAAACTTACGAGATACGCAGTATTTT.

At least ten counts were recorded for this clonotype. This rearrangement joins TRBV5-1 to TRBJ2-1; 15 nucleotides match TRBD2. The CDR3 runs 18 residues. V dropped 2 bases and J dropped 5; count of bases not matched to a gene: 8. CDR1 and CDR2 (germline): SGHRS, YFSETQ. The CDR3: CASSFGTSGGSRNNEQFF. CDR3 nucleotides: TGCGCCAGCAGCTTCGGGACTAGCGGGGGGTCCCGAAACAATGAGCAGTTCTTC.

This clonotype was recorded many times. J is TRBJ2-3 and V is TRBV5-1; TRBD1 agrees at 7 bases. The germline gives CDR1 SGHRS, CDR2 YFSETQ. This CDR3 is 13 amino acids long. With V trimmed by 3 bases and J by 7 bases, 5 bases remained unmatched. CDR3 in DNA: TGCGCCAGCAGCTGGGGGACAGACAATACGCAGTATTTT. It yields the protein CASSWGTDNTQYF.

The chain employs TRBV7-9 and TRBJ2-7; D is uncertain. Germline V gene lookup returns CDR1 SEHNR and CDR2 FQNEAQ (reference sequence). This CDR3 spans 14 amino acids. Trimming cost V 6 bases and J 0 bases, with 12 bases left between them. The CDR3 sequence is CASRLEPSSYEQYF. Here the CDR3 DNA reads TGTGCCAGCAGGCTCGAACCGAGCTCCTACGAGCAGTACTTC. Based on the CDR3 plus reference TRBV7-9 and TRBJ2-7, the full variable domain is DTGVSQNPRHKITKRGQNVTFRCDPISEHNRLYWYRQTLGQGPEFLTYFQNEAQLEKSRLLSDRFSAERPKGSFSTLEIQRTEQGDSAMYLCASRLEPSSYEQYFGPGTRLTVT.

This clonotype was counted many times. Written as DNA, the CDR3 is TGCAGTGCGCTACTTGGGACAGCGGGAGCTTTCTTT. It is translated as CSALLGTAGAFF. This chain connects TRBV20-1 to TRBJ1-1; TRBD1 aligns across 7 bases. The V segment lost 6 bases and the J segment 10 bases; nucleotides outside the gene matches: 11. There are 12 residues in the CDR3. Per germline, CDR1 DFQATT and CDR2 SNEGSKA (reference sequence).

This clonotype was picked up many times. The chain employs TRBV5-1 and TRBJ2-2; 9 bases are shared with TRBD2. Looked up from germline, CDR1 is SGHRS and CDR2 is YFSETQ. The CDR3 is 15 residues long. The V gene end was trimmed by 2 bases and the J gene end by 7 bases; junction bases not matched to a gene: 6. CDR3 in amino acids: CASSFGLAGIGELFF. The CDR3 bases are TGCGCCAGCAGCTTCGGGCTAGCGGGAATCGGGGAGCTGTTTTTT.

The CDR3 region is CASKRGPDEQYF. CDR3 DNA sequence: TGTGCCAGCAAGAGGGGGCCCGACGAGCAGTACTTC. The chain couples TRBV25-1 to TRBJ2-7; 7 positions agree with TRBD1. Trimming removed 7 bases from V and 5 bases from J; junction bases left unmatched: 5. Germline CDR1 is MGHDK and CDR2 is SYGVNS. This CDR3 has 12 amino acids.

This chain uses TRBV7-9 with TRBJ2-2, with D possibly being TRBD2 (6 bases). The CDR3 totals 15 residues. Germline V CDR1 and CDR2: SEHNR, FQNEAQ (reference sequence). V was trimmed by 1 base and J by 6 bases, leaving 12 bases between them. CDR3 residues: CASSLETTGAGELFF. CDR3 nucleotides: TGTGCCAGCAGCTTAGAGACCACGGGAGCCGGGGAGCTGTTTTTT.

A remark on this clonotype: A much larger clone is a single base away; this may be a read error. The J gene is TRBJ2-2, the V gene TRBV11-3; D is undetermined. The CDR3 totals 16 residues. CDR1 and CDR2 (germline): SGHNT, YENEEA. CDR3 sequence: CASSLTRQTNIGELFF. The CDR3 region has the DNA TGTGCCAGCAGCTTAACACGCCAGACGAACATCGGGGAGCTGTTTTTT.

The CDR3 nucleotides read TGCGCCAGCAGCACAGGGACAGACAATCAGCCCCAGCATTTT. It encodes CASSTGTDNQPQHF. The chain has TRBV5-1 and TRBJ1-5; 7 positions agree with TRBD1. The junction had 4 bases not matched to a gene; V was cut back by 4 bases and J by 3 bases. Germline V gene lookup returns CDR1 SGHRS and CDR2 YFSETQ. This CDR3 contains 14 residues.

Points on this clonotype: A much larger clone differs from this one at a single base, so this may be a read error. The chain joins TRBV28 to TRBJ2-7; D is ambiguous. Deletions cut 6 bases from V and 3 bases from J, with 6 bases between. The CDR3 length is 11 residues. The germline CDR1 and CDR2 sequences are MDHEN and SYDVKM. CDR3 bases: TGTGCCAGCAGCGATTACTACGAGCAGTACTTC. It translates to CASSDYYEQYF.

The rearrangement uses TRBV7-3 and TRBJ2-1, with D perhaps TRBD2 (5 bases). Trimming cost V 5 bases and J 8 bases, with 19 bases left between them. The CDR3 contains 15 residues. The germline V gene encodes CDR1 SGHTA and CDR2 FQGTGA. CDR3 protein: CASSPSGGSRDEQFF. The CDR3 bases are TGTGCCAGCAGCCCCTCTGGTGGGAGTAGGGATGAGCAGTTCTTC. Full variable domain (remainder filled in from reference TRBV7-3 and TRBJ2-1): GAGVSQTPSNKVTEKGKYVELRCDPISGHTALYWYRQSLGQGPEFLIYFQGTGAADDSGLPNDRFFAVRPEGSVSTLKIQRTERGDSAVYLCASSPSGGSRDEQFFGPGTRLTVL.

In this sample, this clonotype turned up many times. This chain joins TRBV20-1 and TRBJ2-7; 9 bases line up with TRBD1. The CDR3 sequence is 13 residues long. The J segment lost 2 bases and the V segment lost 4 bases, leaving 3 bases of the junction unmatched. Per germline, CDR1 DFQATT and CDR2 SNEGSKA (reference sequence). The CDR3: CSATRTGAYEQYF. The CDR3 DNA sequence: TGCAGTGCTACGAGGACAGGGGCCTACGAGCAGTACTTC.

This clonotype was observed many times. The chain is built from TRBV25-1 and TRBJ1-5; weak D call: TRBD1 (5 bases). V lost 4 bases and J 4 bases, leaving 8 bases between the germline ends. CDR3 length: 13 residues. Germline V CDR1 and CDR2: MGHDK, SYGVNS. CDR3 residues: CASSAGNNQPQHF. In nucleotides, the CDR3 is TGTGCCAGCAGTGCAGGGAATAATCAGCCCCAGCATTTT.

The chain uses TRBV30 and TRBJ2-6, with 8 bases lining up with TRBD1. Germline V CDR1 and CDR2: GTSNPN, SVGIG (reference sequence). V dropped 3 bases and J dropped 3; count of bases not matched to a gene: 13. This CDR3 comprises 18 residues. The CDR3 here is CAWSSVSLRGRGANVLTF. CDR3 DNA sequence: TGTGCCTGGAGCTCGGTCTCGCTCAGGGGGCGTGGGGCCAACGTCCTGACTTTC.

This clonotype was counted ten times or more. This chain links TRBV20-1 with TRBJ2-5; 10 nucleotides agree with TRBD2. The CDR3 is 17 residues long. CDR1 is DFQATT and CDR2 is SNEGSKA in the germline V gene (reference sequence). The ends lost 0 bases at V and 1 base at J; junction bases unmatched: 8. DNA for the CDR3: TGCAGTGCTAGAGATAGGCCTAGCGGGAGAGCCCAAGAGACCCAGTACTTC. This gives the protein CSARDRPSGRAQETQYF.

The CDR3 sequence: CASSPVADTEAFF. CDR3 coding DNA: TGTGCCAGCAGCCCCGTAGCGGACACTGAAGCTTTCTTT. The V gene is TRBV12-3 or TRBV12-4, the J gene TRBJ1-1; no clear D. The CDR3 contains 13 residues. The V and J ends lost 6 bases and 3 bases respectively, with 11 bases between them.